This T cell receptor beta chain was identified in a study of PD-1 blockade in classical Hodgkin lymphoma. General study results and limits: Factors driving the repertoire differences, possibly disease activity or prior therapy, remain undefined. Newly diagnosed patients reportedly had lower baseline TCR diversity than healthy donors.

About this clone: What it binds is not known.

Produced via immunoSEQ multiplex PCR; TCRdb's table is partial and in-frame only. The sample yields 15,000 to 20,000 clones, just under 85% seen once. The time point here: newly diagnosed, previously untreated cHL patient sample. The CDR3 sequence is 15 residues long. Germline CDR1 and CDR2: MNHEY and SMNVEV (reference sequence). After removal of 9 bases from V and 3 bases from J, the junction contained 8 bases not matched to a gene. The TCR comes from a human donor with classical Hodgkin lymphoma. This sequence joins TRBV27 and TRBJ2-2; 9 nucleotides agree with TRBD2. Material: peripheral blood mononuclear cells (PBMCs). CDR3 in amino acids: CASTEGLAYTGELFF. For the CDR3, the DNA is TGTGCCAGTACCGAGGGACTAGCCTACACCGGGGAGCTGTTTTTT.